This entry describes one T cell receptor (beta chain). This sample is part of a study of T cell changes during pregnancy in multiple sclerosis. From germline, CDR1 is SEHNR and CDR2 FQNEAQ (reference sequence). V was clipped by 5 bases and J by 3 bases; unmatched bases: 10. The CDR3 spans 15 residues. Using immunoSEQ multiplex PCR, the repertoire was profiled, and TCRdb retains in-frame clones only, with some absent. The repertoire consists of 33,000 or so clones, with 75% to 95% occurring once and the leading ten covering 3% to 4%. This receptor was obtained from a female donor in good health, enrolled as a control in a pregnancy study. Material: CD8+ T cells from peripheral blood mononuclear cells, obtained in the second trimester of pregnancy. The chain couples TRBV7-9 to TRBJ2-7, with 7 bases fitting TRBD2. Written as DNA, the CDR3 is TGTGCCAGCAGCCGCCCCGGGGGGAGGTACTACGAGCAGTACTTC. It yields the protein CASSRPGGRYYEQYF.